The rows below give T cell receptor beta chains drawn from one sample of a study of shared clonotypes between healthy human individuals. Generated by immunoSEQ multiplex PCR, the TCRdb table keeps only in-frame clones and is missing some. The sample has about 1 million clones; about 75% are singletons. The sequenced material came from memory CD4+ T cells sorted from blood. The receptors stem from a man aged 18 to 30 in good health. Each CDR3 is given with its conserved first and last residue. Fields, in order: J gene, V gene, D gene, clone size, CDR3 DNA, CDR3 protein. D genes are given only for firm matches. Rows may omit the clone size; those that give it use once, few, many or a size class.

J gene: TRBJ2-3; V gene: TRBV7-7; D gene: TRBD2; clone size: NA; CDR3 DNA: TGTGCTAGCAGTCGCGGGGGGCGGGACACAGATACGCAGTATTTT; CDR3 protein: CASSRGGRDTDTQYF
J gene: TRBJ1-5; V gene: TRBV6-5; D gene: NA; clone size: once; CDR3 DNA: TGTGCCAGCAGACAGGGAGGAAGCAATCAGCCCCAGCATTTT; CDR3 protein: CASRQGGSNQPQHF
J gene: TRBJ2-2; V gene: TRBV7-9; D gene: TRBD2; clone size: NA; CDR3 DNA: TGTGCCAGCAGCCAAGCCAGCGGGAGGACGAACACCGGGGAGCTGTTTTTT; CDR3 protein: CASSQASGRTNTGELFF
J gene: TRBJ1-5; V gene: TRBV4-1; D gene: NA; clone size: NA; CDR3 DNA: TGCGCCAGCAGCCAAGATGGGGGGATAGGCAATCAGCCCCAGCATTTT; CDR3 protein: CASSQDGGIGNQPQHF
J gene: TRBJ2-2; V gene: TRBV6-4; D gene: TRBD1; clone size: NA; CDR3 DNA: TGTGCCAGCAGTAATACAGGGGCCGGGGAGCTGTTTTTT; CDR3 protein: CASSNTGAGELFF
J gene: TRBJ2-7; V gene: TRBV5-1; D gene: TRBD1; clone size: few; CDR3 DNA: TGCGCCAGCAGCGAGGACAGGCCCTACGAGCAGTACTTC; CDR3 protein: CASSEDRPYEQYF
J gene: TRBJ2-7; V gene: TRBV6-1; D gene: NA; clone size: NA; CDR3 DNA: TGTGCCAGCGGGGAGGGGGAAGGCGTGGGCGAGCAGTACTTC; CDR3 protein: CASGEGEGVGEQYF
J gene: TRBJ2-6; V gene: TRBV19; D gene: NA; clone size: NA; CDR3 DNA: TGTGCCAGTAGTATGTCTGGGGCCAACGTCCTGACTTTC; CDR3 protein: CASSMSGANVLTF
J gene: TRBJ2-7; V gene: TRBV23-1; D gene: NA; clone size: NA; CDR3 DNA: TGCGCCAGCAGTCACCCTACCGGGACGGGGAGAAAAAGAGGTCCCTACGAGCAGTACTTC; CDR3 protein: CASSHPTGTGRKRGPYEQYF
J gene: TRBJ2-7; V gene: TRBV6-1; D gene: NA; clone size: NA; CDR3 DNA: TGTGCCAGCGGGCCCTCCGTGATGGACTACGAGCAGTACTTC; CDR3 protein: CASGPSVMDYEQYF
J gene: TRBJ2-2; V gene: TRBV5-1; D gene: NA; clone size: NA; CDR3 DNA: TGCGCCAGCAGCTTGGGCCAGAACACCGGGGAGCTGTTTTTT; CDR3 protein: CASSLGQNTGELFF
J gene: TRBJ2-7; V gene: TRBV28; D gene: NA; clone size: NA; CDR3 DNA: TGTGCCAGCAGGGACGGGACAACGGGCGAGCAGTACTTC; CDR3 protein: CASRDGTTGEQYF
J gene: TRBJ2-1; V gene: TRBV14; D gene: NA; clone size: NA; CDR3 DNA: TGTGCCAGCAGCCAAGATAGCTCCAGCTACAATGAGCAGTTCTTC; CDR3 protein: CASSQDSSSYNEQFF
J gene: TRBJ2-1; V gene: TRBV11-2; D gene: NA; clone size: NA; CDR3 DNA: TGTGCCACCAAAGGCGACCCTCAGGAGGGTGAGCAGTTCTTC; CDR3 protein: CATKGDPQEGEQFF
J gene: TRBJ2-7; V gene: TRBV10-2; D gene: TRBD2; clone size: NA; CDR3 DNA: TGCGCCAGCAGTCTAGCGGGGGGGTACGAGCAGTACTTC; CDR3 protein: CASSLAGGYEQYF
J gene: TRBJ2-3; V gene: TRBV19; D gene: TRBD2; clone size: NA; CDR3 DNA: TGTGCCAGTAGTATGGGGGGGATCACAGATACGCAGTATTTT; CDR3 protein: CASSMGGITDTQYF
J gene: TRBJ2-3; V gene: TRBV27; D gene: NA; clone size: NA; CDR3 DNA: TGTGCCAGCAGTTTATCTTGGCTCGCAGATACGCAGTATTTT; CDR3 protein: CASSLSWLADTQYF
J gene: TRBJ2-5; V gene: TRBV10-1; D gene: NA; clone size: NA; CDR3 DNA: TGCGCCAGCAGTCCGGGACTCCAAGAGACCCAGTACTTC; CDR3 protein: CASSPGLQETQYF
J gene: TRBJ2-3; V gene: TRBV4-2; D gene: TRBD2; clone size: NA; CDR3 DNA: TGTGCCAGCAGCCAAGATGGTAGCGGGGGGGCTTATACGCAGTATTTT; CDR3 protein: CASSQDGSGGAYTQYF
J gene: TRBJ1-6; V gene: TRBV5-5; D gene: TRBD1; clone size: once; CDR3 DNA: TGTGCCAGCAGCGTCGGGACAGTACTTAATTCACCCCTCCACTTT; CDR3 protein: CASSVGTVLNSPLHF
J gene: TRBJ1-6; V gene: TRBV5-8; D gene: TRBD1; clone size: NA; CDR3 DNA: TGTGCCAGCAGCCCGACGGACAGGTTAAGTTCACCCCTCCACTTT; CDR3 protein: CASSPTDRLSSPLHF
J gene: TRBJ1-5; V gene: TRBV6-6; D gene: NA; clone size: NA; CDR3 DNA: TGTGCCAGCAGACCGCCCACAGGGAGCAATCAGCCCCAGCATTTT; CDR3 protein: CASRPPTGSNQPQHF
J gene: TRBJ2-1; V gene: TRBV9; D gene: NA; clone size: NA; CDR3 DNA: TGTGCCAGCAGCGCCCTGGGGGGACCCTACAATGAGCAGTTCTTC; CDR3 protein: CASSALGGPYNEQFF
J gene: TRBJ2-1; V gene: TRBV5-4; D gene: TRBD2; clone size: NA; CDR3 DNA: TGTGCCAGCAGCTTACAAGCGGGAGTTCCTACTTCCTACAATGAGCAGTTCTTC; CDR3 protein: CASSLQAGVPTSYNEQFF
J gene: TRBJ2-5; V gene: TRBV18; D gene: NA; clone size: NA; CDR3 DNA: TGTGCCAGCTCACCCTTAAGGAGGTGGGGATTGGAGACCCAGTACTTC; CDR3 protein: CASSPLRRWGLETQYF
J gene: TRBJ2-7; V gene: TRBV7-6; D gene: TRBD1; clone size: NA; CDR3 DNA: TGTGCCAGCAGCTTGTCTTTACAGGGGGGCTACGAGCAGTACTTC; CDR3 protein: CASSLSLQGGYEQYF
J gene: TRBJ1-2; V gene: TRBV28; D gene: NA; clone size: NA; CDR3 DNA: TGTGCCAGCAGTCAAACTGGACAGTCTAACTATGGCTACACCTTC; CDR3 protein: CASSQTGQSNYGYTF
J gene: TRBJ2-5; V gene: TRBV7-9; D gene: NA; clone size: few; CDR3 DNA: TGTGCCAGCAGCTTTAGGACAGAACAAGAGACCCAGTACTTC; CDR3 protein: CASSFRTEQETQYF
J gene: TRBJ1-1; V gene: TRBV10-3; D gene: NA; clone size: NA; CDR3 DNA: TGTGCCTCCTCCCCCGGGACAACGAACACTGAAGCTTTCTTT; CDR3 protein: CASSPGTTNTEAFF
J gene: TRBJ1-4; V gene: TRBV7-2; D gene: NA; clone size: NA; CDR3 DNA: TGTGCCAGCAGCTTCGTCGTACAGGCAACTAATGAAAAACTGTTTTTT; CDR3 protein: CASSFVVQATNEKLFF
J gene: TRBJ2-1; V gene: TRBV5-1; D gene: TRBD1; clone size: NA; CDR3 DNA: TGCGCCAGCAGCTCCTGGGACAGGGGGCCCAATGAGCAGTTCTTC; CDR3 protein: CASSSWDRGPNEQFF
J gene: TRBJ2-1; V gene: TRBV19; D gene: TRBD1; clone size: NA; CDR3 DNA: TGTGCCAGTAGTATAGAGGGCCCAGGGGGATTTTTGCCCCAAAATGAGCAGTTCTTC; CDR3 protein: CASSIEGPGGFLPQNEQFF
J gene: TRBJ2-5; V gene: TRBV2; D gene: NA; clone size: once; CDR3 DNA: TGTGCCAGCGAGGGGCCAAAGAAGGTAGAGACCCAGTACTTC; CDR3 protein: CASEGPKKVETQYF
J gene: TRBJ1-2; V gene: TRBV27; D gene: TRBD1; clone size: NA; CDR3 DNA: TGTGCCAGCAGTTACAGGGGCTTAGAGTATGGCTACACCTTC; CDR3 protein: CASSYRGLEYGYTF
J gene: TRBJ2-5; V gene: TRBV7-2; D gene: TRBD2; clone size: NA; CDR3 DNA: TGTGCCAGCAGCTTAGGGCTAGCGGGGGAGACCCAGTACTTC; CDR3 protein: CASSLGLAGETQYF